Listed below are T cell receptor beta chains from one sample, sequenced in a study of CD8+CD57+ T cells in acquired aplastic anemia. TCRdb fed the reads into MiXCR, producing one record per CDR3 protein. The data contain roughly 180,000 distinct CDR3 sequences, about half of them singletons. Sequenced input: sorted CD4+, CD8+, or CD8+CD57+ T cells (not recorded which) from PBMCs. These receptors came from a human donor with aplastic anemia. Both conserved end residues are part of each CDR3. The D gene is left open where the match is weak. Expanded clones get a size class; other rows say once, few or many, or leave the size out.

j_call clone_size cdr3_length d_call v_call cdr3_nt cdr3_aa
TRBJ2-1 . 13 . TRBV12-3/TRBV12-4 TGTGCCAGCAGTTTAATCGGTTACAATGAGCAGTTCTTC CASSLIGYNEQFF
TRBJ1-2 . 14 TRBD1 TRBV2 TGTGCCAGCAGTTCCCGGACAGGGGTAGGTGGCTACACCTTC CASSSRTGVGGYTF
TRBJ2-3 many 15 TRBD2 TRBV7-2 TGTGCCAGCAGCTTACTACGGGGGGGCCCAGATACGCAGTATTTT CASSLLRGGPDTQYF
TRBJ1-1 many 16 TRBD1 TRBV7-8 TGTGCCAGCAGCCGCGCCTTTGACAGGGCCCACACTGAAGCTTTCTTT CASSRAFDRAHTEAFF
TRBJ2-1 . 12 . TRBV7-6 TGTGCCAGCAGCCAGAGTCGCTATGAGCAGTTCTTC CASSQSRYEQFF
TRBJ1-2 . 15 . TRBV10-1 TGCGCCAGCAGGGGCCCGGCCACACATTTCTATGGCTACACCTTC CASRGPATHFYGYTF
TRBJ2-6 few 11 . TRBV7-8 TGTGCCAGCAGCTTATACGACGTCCTGACTTTC CASSLYDVLTF
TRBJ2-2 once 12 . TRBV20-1 TGCAGTGCTAGGGACTTCGAGGGGGGGCTGTTTTTT CSARDFEGGLFF
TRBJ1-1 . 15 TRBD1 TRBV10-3 TGTGCTACGGGGACAGCCAATCCTATGAACACTGAAGCTTTCTTT CATGTANPMNTEAFF
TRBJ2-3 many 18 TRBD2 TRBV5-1 TGCGCCAGCAGCCGGAGGCCTAGCGGGGGGGTTGAAGCAGATACGCAGTATTTT CASSRRPSGGVEADTQYF